The 2 T cell receptor beta chains below all came from one sample that was sequenced in a study of blood T cell repertoires in COVID-19 (dated by TCRdb to the early 2020s). The library was built by means of the immunoSEQ multiplex PCR assay. In TCRdb, the immuneACCESS table is reduced to in-frame sequences with V and J assigned. These tables do not hold every clone; where another copy was compared, an unresolved V gene accounts for under half, and the others remain unexplained. This sample gives about 80,000 clones in total; approximately 80% of them show up just once. Around 5.8% of the sample is taken by the ten largest. What was sequenced was peripheral blood. These receptors were obtained from a man between 60 and 75 years old with active or convalescent COVID-19.

In DNA form, the CDR3 reads TGTGCCAGCAGCCCCCTCAGGGGCGGGGGGGGTTACAATGAGCAGTTCTTC. Its translation: CASSPLRGGGGYNEQFF. The V gene is TRBV3-1 (or the pseudogene TRBV3-2), the J gene TRBJ2-1, with 9 bases aligning to TRBD2. The CDR3 is made up of 17 amino acids. J lost 4 bases, V lost 4 bases, and 11 bases had no gene match. The germline gives CDR1 LGHDT, CDR2 YNNKEL (reference sequence).

CDR3 sequence reads: CASSHPGAGGVSTEAFF. In nucleotides, the CDR3 is TGTGCCAGCAGTCACCCTGGCGCAGGGGGCGTGAGCACTGAAGCTTTCTTT. This chain uses TRBV5-6 with TRBJ1-1, with TRBD1 identical over 8 bases. Germline lookup yields CDR1 SGHDT and CDR2 YYEEEE. The CDR3 is 17 residues long. J was trimmed by 4 bases and V by 5 bases; bases with no gene match: 16. The full variable domain, with the rest looked up from reference TRBV5-6 and TRBJ1-1, is DAGVTQSPTHLIKTRGQQVTLRCSPKSGHDTVSWYQQALGQGPQFIFQYYEEEERQRGNFPDRFSGHQFPNYSSELNVNALLLGDSALYLCASSHPGAGGVSTEAFFGQGTRLTVV.